This T cell receptor (beta chain) was retrieved from a study of blood T cell repertoires in COVID-19. Study at large: Collection of acute and convalescent COVID-19 samples took place in the United States, Italy and Spain. The analysed material was cDNA or gDNA that came from T cells, B-cell-depleted T cells, or PBMCs.

V gave up 5 bases and J gave up 10 bases; unmatched junction bases: 14. Germline CDR1 SQVTM, CDR2 ANQGSEA. The CDR3 spans 16 residues. How the authors handled the data: Counts of nucleated cells, estimated from reference gene primer amplification, were obtained. The assay was immunoSEQ multiplex PCR, and TCRdb's table has in-frame clones only and misses some. V, J and clone size were drawn from that table, and D and trimming were deduced from the DNA. The sample has 160,000 or so clones, approximately 83% seen once. The genes are TRBV29-1 and TRBJ1-4; 12 nucleotides line up with TRBD1. The clonotype originates from a human donor in a cohort sampled during active COVID-19. The material sequenced was peripheral blood. In DNA form, the CDR3 reads TGCAGCGTTCTCACAGAGGGGACAGGGGGCTCTGGAAAACTGTTTTTT. Amino acids: CSVLTEGTGGSGKLFF.